This TCR beta chain was sequenced in a study of a mutant IDH1 vaccine in newly diagnosed glioma. Background on the study: Onset of vaccination occurred 4-6 weeks following radiotherapy alone, or with temozolomide cycles.

A remark on this clone: No antigen is known for it.

Using immunoSEQ multiplex PCR, the repertoire was profiled, and TCRdb retains in-frame clones only, with some absent. The table lists roughly 45,000 clones, about 81% of them singletons. Whole-study results and caveats: Vaccine-induced immune responses were detected in around 92% of patients.

Sample time point: week 23, last vaccination. Doses consisted of 300 ug of mutant IDH1 20-mer peptide each, paired with topical imiquimod. The donor cohort comprised cases of new WHO grade 3 or 4 IDH1-mutant, ATRX-lost astrocytoma. This TCR was recovered from a woman between 18 and 30 years old with glioma. Some clones in this sample may be carry-over from other donors' samples. The specimen was PBMCs, collected from a glioma patient whose treatment included an IDH1 peptide vaccine.

Here the CDR3 reads CASSGTSAGELFF. DNA of the CDR3: TGTGCCAGCAGCGGGACTAGCGCCGGGGAGCTGTTTTTT. V gene TRBV9 combines with J gene TRBJ2-2, with 9 bases identical to TRBD2. V trimming: 3 bases; J trimming: 6 bases; junction bases outside the gene matches: 0. Germline lookup yields CDR1 SGDLS and CDR2 YYNGEE. The CDR3 runs to 13 residues.